These 17 T cell receptor beta chains came from one sample sequenced in a study of OX40 agonist ivuxolimab in advanced cancers. Profiling relied on immunoSEQ multiplex PCR, and the TCRdb table lists in-frame clones only, not all of them. This table has approximately 48,000 clones, around 80% appearing once. Sequencing used CD4+ or CD8+ T cells sorted from blood, obtained in a trial of the OX40 agonist ivuxolimab. These receptors originate from an adult with an advanced solid tumor such as melanoma, head and neck, liver or kidney cancer.

The sample holds one count of this clone. J is TRBJ1-4 and V is TRBV9; no clear D. Trimming removed 3 bases from V and 4 bases from J, with 7 bases in between. The CDR3 has 13 residues. CDR1 is SGDLS, CDR2 YYNGEE, per germline. CDR3 coding DNA: TGTGCCAGCAGCGAGGGATTTAATGAAAAACTGTTTTTT. Its protein product is CASSEGFNEKLFF.

The chain joins TRBV2 to TRBJ2-1, with 11 bases fitting TRBD2. The trim removed 7 bases at V and 10 bases at J, leaving 6 bases unmatched. Germline values: CDR1 SNHLY, CDR2 FYNNEI. The CDR3 consists of 13 residues. CDR3 loop: CASKLLAGEEQFF. CDR3 DNA: TGTGCCAGCAAGTTACTAGCGGGAGAGGAGCAGTTCTTC.

The chain couples TRBV5-4 to TRBJ2-7; 14 nucleotides agree with TRBD2. Germline CDR1 is SGHNT and CDR2 is YYREEE (reference sequence). Trimming removed 3 bases from V and 7 bases from J; junction bases left unmatched: 12. The CDR3 contains 17 residues. CDR3 amino acids: CASSSPSTSGRAGEQYF. The CDR3 DNA reads TGTGCCAGCAGCTCCCCGTCGACTAGCGGGAGGGCCGGGGAGCAGTACTTC.

The chain links TRBV4-3 to TRBJ1-1, with D uncertain. CDR3 length equals 13 residues. The ends were cut back, 0 bases at V and 7 bases at J, with 9 bases in the middle. Germline CDR1 and CDR2: LGHNA and YSLEER. CDR3 DNA: TGCGCCAGCAGCCAAGACCTTGGATTTGAAGCTTTCTTT. Translating it yields CASSQDLGFEAFF.

The genes are TRBV9 and TRBJ2-1; D is possibly TRBD2 (5 bases). The V and J ends lost 4 bases and 2 bases respectively, with 13 bases between them. Germline CDR1 SGDLS, CDR2 YYNGEE. This CDR3 contains 15 residues. The CDR3 DNA follows: TGTGCCAGCAGCCGGACCTCGGGGACCTACAATGAGCAGTTCTTC. Amino acid sequence: CASSRTSGTYNEQFF.

The V and J genes are TRBV27 and TRBJ1-3, with 9 nucleotides matching TRBD1. Trimming took 0 bases from V and 3 from J; bases not matched to a gene: 3. Germline CDR1 and CDR2: MNHEY and SMNVEV (reference sequence). The length of the CDR3 is 16 residues. The CDR3 sequence is CASSLSGQGRGNTIYF. The CDR3 nucleotides read TGTGCCAGCAGTTTATCGGGACAGGGCCGTGGAAACACCATATATTTT.

The chain uses TRBV12-5 and TRBJ1-1; the D is unclear. The ends were cut back, 2 bases at V and 1 base at J, with 8 bases in the middle. Germline V gene lookup returns CDR1 LGHNT and CDR2 FRNRAP. CDR3 length equals 14 residues. The CDR3 DNA is TGTGCTAGTGGTTTGCGGGAAGCGAACACTGAAGCTTTCTTT. Translation gives CASGLREANTEAFF.

The V call is TRBV5-1, the J call TRBJ2-3; TRBD2 agrees at 9 bases. The CDR3 runs to 14 residues. Germline V gene lookup returns CDR1 SGHRS and CDR2 YFSETQ. The J segment lost 5 bases and the V segment lost 9 bases, leaving 10 bases of the junction unmatched. CDR3 in amino acids: CANQAGGRRDTQYF. The DNA of the CDR3 is TGCGCCAACCAAGCGGGGGGTAGAAGAGATACGCAGTATTTT.

The chain combines TRBV6-5 with TRBJ1-3, with D unresolved. Per germline, CDR1 MNHEY and CDR2 SVGAGI. V shed 2 bases and J shed 4 bases, with 12 bases lying between them. The CDR3 has 15 amino acids. The CDR3 protein is CASSYIGSEGNTIYF. CDR3 nucleotide sequence: TGTGCCAGCAGTTACATAGGGTCGGAAGGAAACACCATATATTTT.

The V and J genes are TRBV6-6 and TRBJ2-1; the match to TRBD2 covers 7 bases. CDR3 length equals 15 residues. V was clipped by 6 bases and J by 6 bases; unmatched bases: 11. Germline V gives CDR1 MNHNY, CDR2 SVGAGI (reference sequence). Written as DNA, the CDR3 is TGTGCCAGCAGCCACGAAGGACTAGGTACCAATGAGCAGTTCTTC. Encoded protein: CASSHEGLGTNEQFF.

The chain uses TRBV6-6 and TRBJ1-5; D remains ambiguous. CDR3 size: 14 residues. Germline V gene sequence: CDR1 MNHNY, CDR2 SVGAGI (reference sequence). V shed 2 bases and J shed 3 bases, with 8 bases lying between them. DNA for the CDR3: TGTGCCAGCAGTTACAGGCCCGCCAATCAGCCCCAGCATTTT. The encoded protein is CASSYRPANQPQHF.

The rearrangement joins TRBV4-3 to TRBJ1-1; D is undetermined. The CDR3 is 13 residues long. The germline V and J ends were trimmed by 0 bases and 9 bases, with 11 bases remaining between them. The germline gives CDR1 LGHNA, CDR2 YSLEER. The CDR3 coding sequence is TGCGCCAGCAGCCAAGATCAGGAACGCAAAGCTTTCTTT. This encodes CASSQDQERKAFF.

The genes are TRBV30 and TRBJ1-5; the D is unclear. The CDR3 totals 15 residues. V lost 3 bases and J lost 3, with 15 bases in between. Germline CDR1 reads GTSNPN; CDR2 reads SVGIG (reference sequence). As DNA, the CDR3 is TGTGCCTGGAGATCACCGGGCCCCCCCAATCAGCCCCAGCATTTT. It is translated as CAWRSPGPPNQPQHF.

This clone was found once. The genes are TRBV14 and TRBJ2-3; 8 bases agree with TRBD2. Trimming cost V 2 bases and J 3 bases; bases outside gene matches: 4. Germline CDR1 and CDR2: SGHDN and FVKESK. CDR3 size: 15 residues. CDR3 nucleotides: TGTGCCAGCAGCCAATTGGGACTAGATACAGATACGCAGTATTTT. Residues: CASSQLGLDTDTQYF.

The rearrangement links TRBV7-2 to TRBJ2-4; D call uncertain. This CDR3 contains 16 residues. Germline V gene data show CDR1 as SGHTA and CDR2 as FQGNSA. The germline V and J ends were trimmed by 4 bases and 0 bases, with 13 bases remaining between them. CDR3 sequence: CASSYSGVLAKNIQYF. CDR3 coding DNA: TGTGCCAGCAGCTATTCAGGAGTTCTAGCCAAAAACATTCAGTACTTC.

The chain combines TRBV5-6 with TRBJ1-2, with 7 nucleotides matching TRBD1. This CDR3 is 14 amino acids long. The V segment lost 0 bases and the J segment 7 bases; nucleotides outside the gene matches: 6. The germline V gene has CDR1 SGHDT and CDR2 YYEEEE. The CDR3, as DNA: TGTGCCAGCAGCTTGGGCGGTTACAGGGGTGGCTACACCTTC. Amino acid sequence: CASSLGGYRGGYTF.

The V call is TRBV6-1, the J call TRBJ1-5; TRBD1 matches at 10 bases. CDR3 size: 17 residues. Germline CDR1 and CDR2: MNHNS and SASEGT. Trimming at V came to 4 bases and at J to 0 bases, leaving 6 bases not matched to a gene. The DNA for the CDR3 is TGTGCCAGCAGTGGACAGGGGGCTAAGAGTAGCAATCAGCCCCAGCATTTT. It translates to CASSGQGAKSSNQPQHF.